This TCR beta chain was recovered during a study of T cell responses to AZD1222 COVID-19 vaccine. V was trimmed by 8 bases and J by 0 bases, leaving 7 bases between them. The CDR3 extends over 12 amino acids. Per germline, CDR1 MDHEN and CDR2 SYDVKM. The table came from immunoSEQ multiplex PCR; TCRdb's copy has only in-frame clones and leaves some out. The data show some 120,000 clones, around 92% seen once. V is TRBV28 and J is TRBJ1-1; D gene uncertain. The receptor comes from an adult in good health. Sample: peripheral blood, taken on day 0 of AZD1222 vaccination. The chain's CDR3 is CASVEVNTEAFF. In nucleotides, the CDR3 is TGTGCCAGCGTTGAGGTGAACACTGAAGCTTTCTTT.